These T cell receptor beta chains were read from a single sample in a study of blood T cell repertoires in COVID-19. Method: immunoSEQ multiplex PCR; TCRdb's copy keeps in-frame clones and lacks some. Of around 140,000 clones in the sample, 60% to 85% were seen once. Specimen: peripheral blood. These receptors were collected from a woman of 80 years or more with active or convalescent COVID-19. Both conserved end residues are part of each CDR3. D genes are given only for firm matches. Clone size is shown for a subset of rows, as once, few, many or a class of expanded clone.

CDR3 DNA	CDR3 protein	clone size	V gene	J gene	D gene
TGTGCCAGCAGCCCTGAACGGGGTTTATCTAGTGAGCAGTTCTTC	CASSPERGLSSEQFF	-	TRBV11-2	TRBJ2-1	-
TGTGCCAGCAGTTACGGGACCTTTGGGGGGTCTACGCAGTATTTT	CASSYGTFGGSTQYF	-	TRBV6-2/TRBV6-3	TRBJ2-3	-
TGCGCCAGCAGCTTGAGCCCTAGCTCTGGGGCCAACGTCCTGACTTTC	CASSLSPSSGANVLTF	few	TRBV5-1	TRBJ2-6	-
TGTGCCAGCAGACCAAGGCGGGGTTCTGGAAACACCATATATTTT	CASRPRRGSGNTIYF	-	TRBV5-6	TRBJ1-3	-
TGTGCCAGCATCCCCCGGGGGGCGGCCACCGGGGAGCTGTTTTTT	CASIPRGAATGELFF	-	TRBV28	TRBJ2-2	-
TGTGCCACCAGCGTGGGTCGGACTTCGGGGGAGCTGTTTTTT	CATSVGRTSGELFF	-	TRBV15	TRBJ2-2	-
TGTGCCAGCAGTCCCCGACAGGCAGCTTCACCCCTCCACTTT	CASSPRQAASPLHF	-	TRBV6-2/TRBV6-3	TRBJ1-6	-
TGTGCCAGCAGCTCCCTGGGGGCCTCCTACAATGAGCAGTTCTTC	CASSSLGASYNEQFF	-	TRBV5-6	TRBJ2-1	-
TGTGCCTGGAGTGACTATCAGAGCTCTGGAAACACCATATATTTT	CAWSDYQSSGNTIYF	-	TRBV30	TRBJ1-3	-
TGTGCCAGCAGCCAAGAAGGGACCGCGGGACAGCAAGAGACCCAGTACTTC	CASSQEGTAGQQETQYF	-	TRBV3-1/TRBV3-2	TRBJ2-5	-
TGTGCCAGCAGCCCTAGCGATACCGGGGAGCTGTTTTTT	CASSPSDTGELFF	-	TRBV4-2	TRBJ2-2	-
TGTGCCAGCTCACGGTCACTAGCGGGGACCTACGAGCAGTACTTC	CASSRSLAGTYEQYF	once	TRBV18	TRBJ2-7	TRBD2
TGCGCCAGCAGCCAAGTAGGAGACAGCTTGAATTCACCCCTCCACTTT	CASSQVGDSLNSPLHF	-	TRBV4-1	TRBJ1-6	-
TGCGCCAGCAGGGGGACAGGGGGAGAAGGTACTGAAGCTTTCTTT	CASRGTGGEGTEAFF	-	TRBV5-1	TRBJ1-1	TRBD1
TGTGCCAGCTCACCACCGGATAGGGCGGGGGCTGAAGCTTTCTTT	CASSPPDRAGAEAFF	-	TRBV18	TRBJ1-1	-
TGTGCCAGCAGTGAAATGGGGAGCTCTGGAAACACCATATATTTT	CASSEMGSSGNTIYF	-	TRBV6-1	TRBJ1-3	-
TGTGCCAGCAGTTATGCGACAGGGGGCTCGGGAAACACCATATATTTT	CASSYATGGSGNTIYF	few	TRBV6-6	TRBJ1-3	TRBD1
TGCGCCAGCAGCCCCTACAGACAGGGGGCGGGTGTGGAGACCCAGTACTTC	CASSPYRQGAGVETQYF	-	TRBV5-1	TRBJ2-5	TRBD1
TGTGCCAGCAGTTTTGGAGGCCCTGCGCATTTT	CASSFGGPAHF	-	TRBV12-3/TRBV12-4	TRBJ1-5	-
TGTGCCAGCAGTTCCACACAGATCCGCAATCAGCCCCAGCATTTT	CASSSTQIRNQPQHF	few	TRBV6-6	TRBJ1-5	-
TGTGCCAGCAGCCGTGCCGCTACAGAGAAAGAGACCCAGTACTTC	CASSRAATEKETQYF	few	TRBV7-2	TRBJ2-5	-
TGTGCCAGCAGCTCGGTGGGGGGGCCCTCCTCCGGGGAGCTGTTTTTT	CASSSVGGPSSGELFF	-	TRBV11-3	TRBJ2-2	-
TGTGCCAGCAGACGGACAGGGATCCTCCTGAACACTGAAGCTTTCTTT	CASRRTGILLNTEAFF	few	TRBV2	TRBJ1-1	TRBD1
TGTGCCAGCAGCCAGAGTTCAACTAATGAAAAACTGTTTTTT	CASSQSSTNEKLFF	-	TRBV3-1/TRBV3-2	TRBJ1-4	-
TGTGCCAGCAGTTTTATTCGGGCGGGGAAGGAGACCCAGTACTTC	CASSFIRAGKETQYF	-	TRBV27	TRBJ2-5	-
TGTGCCAGCAGCTTAGCGCGGGACAGGGGCCAAGGGGGTGGCTACACCTTC	CASSLARDRGQGGGYTF	-	TRBV7-8	TRBJ1-2	TRBD1
TGTGCCAGTAGTCCGCAGGGGGGAATCACCTACGAGCAGTACTTC	CASSPQGGITYEQYF	-	TRBV19	TRBJ2-7	-
TGTGCCAGCAGCTTGTCGACTTGGAATCAGCCCCAGCATTTT	CASSLSTWNQPQHF	-	TRBV5-6	TRBJ1-5	-
TGCGCCAGCAGCTACAGGACAGGGGATAATTCACCCCTCCACTTT	CASSYRTGDNSPLHF	-	TRBV5-1	TRBJ1-6	TRBD1
TGTGCCAGCAGCCCCGGGGTCCTTAGTAATGAAAAACTGTTTTTT	CASSPGVLSNEKLFF	-	TRBV3-1/TRBV3-2	TRBJ1-4	-
TGCGCCAGCAGTCATTTGACAGGGGAGCAGGACACTGAAGCTTTCTTT	CASSHLTGEQDTEAFF	-	TRBV23-1	TRBJ1-1	TRBD1
TGTGCCAGCAGCTTAGGGGACTACGAGGTGACTCAAGAGACCCAGTACTTC	CASSLGDYEVTQETQYF	-	TRBV11-2	TRBJ2-5	TRBD2
TGTGCCAGCAGCCAATGGCAGACAACTAATGAAAAACTGTTTTTT	CASSQWQTTNEKLFF	-	TRBV3-1/TRBV3-2	TRBJ1-4	-
TGTGCCAGTAGTATGCTGCCAGGGGGACAGCCCCAGCATTTT	CASSMLPGGQPQHF	once	TRBV19	TRBJ1-5	TRBD1
TGCGCCAGCAGCTTGGACAAATCCTACGAGCAGTACTTC	CASSLDKSYEQYF	once	TRBV5-1	TRBJ2-7	-
TGTGCCAGCAGCCCCCGGACAGGGGCCTACGAGCAGTACTTC	CASSPRTGAYEQYF	few	TRBV9	TRBJ2-7	TRBD1
TGTGCCAGCAGCTGGGGCAGGCCAGATAATTCACCCCTCCACTTT	CASSWGRPDNSPLHF	-	TRBV7-9	TRBJ1-6	-
TGTGCCAGCACCCGGGAGGGAAACACCGGGGAGCTGTTTTTT	CASTREGNTGELFF	-	TRBV2	TRBJ2-2	TRBD2
TGTGCCAGCTCACCGGGACAGGGCTATCAGCCCCAGCATTTT	CASSPGQGYQPQHF	-	TRBV18	TRBJ1-5	TRBD1
TGTGCCAGCAGTCCCAGCGGGGGGGCCAGAGAGCAGTACTTC	CASSPSGGAREQYF	-	TRBV7-9	TRBJ2-7	TRBD2